The next 21 T cell receptor beta chains were all read from a single sample in a study of blood T cell repertoires in COVID-19. The assay was immunoSEQ multiplex PCR, and TCRdb's table has in-frame clones only and misses some. Here the sample spans around 620,000 clones, 90% being singletons. Specimen: peripheral blood. The receptors stem from a woman under 30 with acute or convalescent COVID-19.

The V and J genes are TRBV3-1 (or the pseudogene TRBV3-2) and TRBJ2-7, with a tentative D call TRBD2 (5 bases). This CDR3 spans 19 amino acids. Germline-derived CDR1 and CDR2 are LGHDT and YNNKEL (reference sequence). V was pared by 0 bases and J by 4 bases, with 25 bases between. The CDR3 region is CASSQDFPRGYGLDYEQYF. The CDR3 nucleotides are TGTGCCAGCAGCCAAGATTTCCCCCGGGGATATGGCCTTGATTACGAGCAGTACTTC.

The chain employs TRBV18 and TRBJ2-7; D is perhaps TRBD1 (6 bases). This CDR3 spans 15 amino acids. The V end lost 3 bases, the J end lost 3 bases, and 15 bases lay between the germline ends. Germline CDR1 and CDR2: KGHSH and LQKENI. The CDR3 DNA reads TGTGCCAGCTCACCGCTGCAGGACAGTAACTACGAGCAGTACTTC. It encodes CASSPLQDSNYEQYF.

The genes are TRBV11-2 and TRBJ2-7; TRBD1 aligns across 7 bases. The length of the CDR3 is 15 residues. Germline V CDR1 and CDR2: SGHAT, FQNNGV. The trim removed 0 bases at V and 2 bases at J, leaving 4 bases unmatched. CDR3 loop: CASSLEGTAAYEQYF. CDR3 sequence (DNA): TGTGCCAGCAGCTTAGAGGGGACAGCAGCCTACGAGCAGTACTTC.

V and J are TRBV9 and TRBJ1-5; TRBD1 is a possible D gene (6 bases). Germline assignment: CDR1 SGDLS and CDR2 YYNGEE. The CDR3 contains 15 residues. The V end lost 4 bases, the J end lost 4 bases, and 15 bases lay between the germline ends. For the CDR3, the DNA is TGTGCCAGCAGCAACTCCGGACAGTTTAATCAGCCCCAGCATTTT. As protein: CASSNSGQFNQPQHF. Filled out from reference TRBV9 and TRBJ1-5, the complete variable domain reads DSGVTQTPKHLITATGQRVTLRCSPRSGDLSVYWYQQSLDQGLQFLIQYYNGEERAKGNILERFSAQQFPDLHSELNLSSLELGDSALYFCASSNSGQFNQPQHFGDGTRLSIL.

The rearrangement joins TRBV6-6 to TRBJ1-4; 10 positions agree with TRBD1. This CDR3 is 13 amino acids long. Germline CDR1 reads MNHNY; CDR2 reads SVGAGI (reference sequence). V lost 10 bases, J lost 6 bases, and 5 bases stayed unmatched. The CDR3 loop is CATSGTGDEKLFF. In DNA, the CDR3 is TGTGCCACCTCCGGGACAGGGGATGAAAAACTGTTTTTT.

The V and J genes are TRBV11-2 and TRBJ1-2, with D unclear. The CDR3 length is 15 residues. Germline assignment: CDR1 SGHAT and CDR2 FQNNGV. Deletions cut 1 base from V and 4 bases from J, with 13 bases between. As DNA, the CDR3 is TGTGCCAGCAGCTTAGGAAGTTCCGCGGGCTATGGCTACACCTTC. It yields the protein CASSLGSSAGYGYTF.

The table lists this clone with a count of one. This rearrangement joins TRBV9 to TRBJ2-7; tentatively, D is TRBD1 (6 bases). Germline lookup yields CDR1 SGDLS and CDR2 YYNGEE. Trimming left V 0 bases short and J 0 bases short, with 16 bases between. The CDR3 totals 17 residues. In DNA form, the CDR3 reads TGTGCCAGCAGCGTAGATGCAGGGGCGGCCCTCTCCTACGAGCAGTACTTC. As protein: CASSVDAGAALSYEQYF. Full variable domain (outside the CDR3, taken from reference TRBV9 and TRBJ2-7): DSGVTQTPKHLITATGQRVTLRCSPRSGDLSVYWYQQSLDQGLQFLIQYYNGEERAKGNILERFSAQQFPDLHSELNLSSLELGDSALYFCASSVDAGAALSYEQYFGPGTRLTVT.

The V and J genes are TRBV6-5 and TRBJ1-1; 11 bases fit TRBD1. With 7 bases clipped from V and 5 bases from J, the junction kept 6 bases outside the gene matches. Germline V CDR1 and CDR2: MNHEY, SVGAGI. The CDR3 is 14 residues long. Here the CDR3 reads CASNTGQGATEAFF. In DNA form, the CDR3 reads TGTGCCAGCAACACCGGACAGGGGGCTACTGAAGCTTTCTTT.

This chain connects TRBV9 to TRBJ1-1; a possible D gene is TRBD1 (6 bases). The germline CDR1 and CDR2 sequences are SGDLS and YYNGEE. Deletions cut 0 bases from V and 3 bases from J, with 12 bases between. This CDR3 contains 15 residues. The CDR3 coding sequence is TGTGCCAGCAGCGTAGGGTGGGGGCTAGACACTGAAGCTTTCTTT. Protein product: CASSVGWGLDTEAFF.

This chain joins TRBV29-1 and TRBJ1-2; TRBD1 agrees at 10 bases. V lost 7 bases to trimming and J lost 6 bases; unmatched junction nucleotides: 5. The CDR3 is made up of 12 amino acids. Germline lookup yields CDR1 SQVTM and CDR2 ANQGSEA. The DNA for the CDR3 is TGCAGCGCCCAGGGACAGGGGAATGGCTACACCTTC. It yields the protein CSAQGQGNGYTF.

The V gene is TRBV7-8, the J gene TRBJ2-3; the D is unclear. Germline V gene lookup returns CDR1 SGHVS and CDR2 FQNEAQ. V lost 1 base and J 4 bases, leaving 9 bases between the germline ends. The CDR3 spans 14 residues. The CDR3 is CASSLVRLADTQYF. Written as DNA, the CDR3 is TGTGCCAGCAGCTTAGTGAGGTTAGCAGATACGCAGTATTTT.

CDR3 DNA sequence: TGCGCCAGCAGCTATTCAGGGGGTAGAAACACCGGGGAGCTGTTTTTT. The encoded protein is CASSYSGGRNTGELFF. The chain couples TRBV5-1 to TRBJ2-2, with 7 nucleotides matching TRBD1. The CDR3 has 16 amino acids. Germline V gene data show CDR1 as SGHRS and CDR2 as YFSETQ. J lost 2 bases, V lost 3 bases, and 7 bases had no gene match.

As to this clone: Other DNA sequences in this specimen translate into the identical CDR3. The chain couples TRBV18 to TRBJ1-1, with TRBD1 identical over 8 bases. Germline CDR1 KGHSH, CDR2 LQKENI. There are 14 residues in the CDR3. The V and J ends lost 5 bases and 0 bases, in that order; junction bases with no gene match: 2. The CDR3 coding sequence is TGTGCCAGCTCATCACAGGGGGTGAACACTGAAGCTTTCTTT. Protein: CASSSQGVNTEAFF.

The rearrangement uses TRBV19 and TRBJ1-4; 8 nucleotides line up with TRBD1. Germline CDR1 LNHDA, CDR2 SQIVND (reference sequence). The V and J ends lost 6 bases and 3 bases, in that order; junction bases with no gene match: 3. The CDR3 runs 14 residues. The DNA of the CDR3 is TGTGCCAGTAGGACAGGGGAGGCTAATGAAAAACTGTTTTTT. Protein sequence: CASRTGEANEKLFF.

This sequence joins TRBV27 and TRBJ2-7; D may be TRBD1 (6 bases). The ends were cut back, 4 bases at V and 2 bases at J, with 15 bases in the middle. CDR1 MNHEY and CDR2 SMNVEV come from the germline V gene (reference sequence). The CDR3 covers 15 residues. The CDR3 loop is CASSYTGLPTYEQYF. The DNA of the CDR3 is TGTGCCAGCAGTTATACAGGGCTCCCGACCTACGAGCAGTACTTC.

This chain links TRBV19 with TRBJ1-2, with a tentative D call TRBD1 (5 bases). The V gene lost 3 bases and the J gene lost 0 bases, with 11 bases spanning the gap. Germline V gene lookup returns CDR1 LNHDA and CDR2 SQIVND (reference sequence). The CDR3 totals 15 residues. The CDR3 DNA sequence: TGTGCCAGTAGTATCACAGGAATATCTAACTATGGCTACACCTTC. This translates into CASSITGISNYGYTF.

The chain couples TRBV4-2 to TRBJ2-3; 8 bases are shared with TRBD2. The CDR3 contains 18 residues. Per germline, CDR1 LGHNA and CDR2 YNFKEQ. V gave up 3 bases and J gave up 2 bases; unmatched junction bases: 13. The CDR3 loop reads CASSHPPSPGGYTDTQYF. The CDR3 DNA reads as TGTGCCAGCAGCCACCCCCCGTCCCCGGGGGGGTACACAGATACGCAGTATTTT.

V and J are TRBV5-4 and TRBJ2-7; TRBD2 might be the D (6 bases). The V and J ends lost 0 bases and 0 bases respectively, with 13 bases between them. Germline CDR1 and CDR2: SGHNT and YYREEE (reference sequence). The length of the CDR3 is 16 residues. CDR3 protein: CASSLGLEGSSYEQYF. As DNA, the CDR3 is TGTGCCAGCAGCTTGGGCCTGGAGGGGAGCTCCTACGAGCAGTACTTC. The full variable domain, with the rest looked up from reference TRBV5-4 and TRBJ2-7, is ETGVTQSPTHLIKTRGQQVTLRCSSQSGHNTVSWYQQALGQGPQFIFQYYREEENGRGNFPPRFSGLQFPNYSSELNVNALELDDSALYLCASSLGLEGSSYEQYFGPGTRLTVT.

In nucleotides, the CDR3 is TGTGCTAGTGGTTTGGCACTAGATCGGCCCCAGCATTTT. This gives the protein CASGLALDRPQHF. This chain links TRBV12-5 with TRBJ1-5; D uncertain. V was trimmed by 1 base and J by 9 bases, leaving 10 bases between them. The germline V gene has CDR1 LGHNT and CDR2 FRNRAP. This CDR3 is built from 13 residues.

V gene TRBV12-3 or TRBV12-4 combines with J gene TRBJ1-1, with D possibly matching TRBD1 (5 bases). The CDR3 is 11 residues long. V lost 2 bases and J lost 10, with 8 bases in between. The CDR3 sequence is CASSLRQGAFF. Here the CDR3 DNA reads TGTGCCAGCAGTTTAAGGCAGGGAGCTTTCTTT.

The chain combines TRBV21-1 with TRBJ2-2; the DNA was not compared with TRBD1, the D call given in the table. TRBV21-1 is designated a pseudogene. This CDR3 is built from 15 residues. The CDR3 spells CASSKDISNTGELFF. Written as DNA, the CDR3 is TGTGCCAGCAGCAAAGACATATCGAACACCGGGGAGCTGTTTTTT.